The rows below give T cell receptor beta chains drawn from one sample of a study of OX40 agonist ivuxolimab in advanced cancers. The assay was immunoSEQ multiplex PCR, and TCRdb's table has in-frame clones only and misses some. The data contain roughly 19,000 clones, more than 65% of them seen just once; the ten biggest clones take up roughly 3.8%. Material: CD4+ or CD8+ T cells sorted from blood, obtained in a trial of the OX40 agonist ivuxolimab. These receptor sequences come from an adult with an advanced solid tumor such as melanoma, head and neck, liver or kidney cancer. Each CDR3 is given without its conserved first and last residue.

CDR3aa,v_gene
ASGLSSGANVLT,TRBV12-5
ASRQYEETQY,TRBV7-6
ASSQKIGGNFEQY,TRBV7-9
ASRQSTDTQY,TRBV7-2
ASSSGRQINEKLF,TRBV7-9
SVVSASKQY,TRBV20-1
ASSSGLAGSNTGELF,TRBV5-4
ASTWATGGNNEQF,TRBV4-3
ASRKDSNYGYT,TRBV19
ARTGTSGSRPLGANVLT,TRBV6-4
ASSEALLQPQH,TRBV6-1
ASSPPRRSNEQF,TRBV18
ASSPDGTYTEAF,TRBV11-2
ASRSSGSSDTQY,TRBV28
ASSLTTKNTVDSYEQY,TRBV19
ATRGRASSGNTIY,TRBV6-5
AWSSGGHEQY,TRBV30
ASSIVPRGDTQY,TRBV19
ASSVQGSKNIQY,TRBV5-4
ASSTTRTYSYEQY,TRBV25-1
ASTGTGELF,TRBV6-6
ASFGGRRETQY,TRBV28
ASSQHRQGKAGNTIY,TRBV23-1
ATVRLAGTPQQY,TRBV15
ASRPYQGTEQY,TRBV27
ASSLGQGYATNEKLF,TRBV7-9
ASSRTSGTDFSYEQY,TRBV7-2
ASSRIQGNNQPQH,TRBV18